Below are 25 T cell receptor beta chains sequenced from a single sample in a study of breast tumors, draining lymph nodes, adjacent tissues. The lymph nodes were axillary draining lymph nodes from breast cancer patients. TCRdb reprocessed the multiplex PCR reads with MiXCR, giving one entry per CDR3 protein. The sample holds over 150,000 distinct CDR3 sequences; over 25% are singletons and the top ten take over 4%. The sample taken for sequencing was axillary lymph node tissue. These receptors all stem from a female donor with breast cancer. Some clones in this sample may be carry-over from other donors' samples.

About this clonotype itself: This may come from a read error, since a much larger clone is one base off. This chain uses TRBV6-5 with TRBJ1-3; D not certain. V lost 5 bases and J 0 bases, leaving 11 bases between the germline ends. Germline CDR1 MNHEY, CDR2 SVGAGI. The CDR3 extends over 15 amino acids. CDR3 sequence (DNA): TGTGCCAGCAGTCACGGCGGCAACTCTGGAAACACCATATATTTT. Its translation: CASSHGGNSGNTIYF.

In its sample, this clonotype was seen many times. The chain combines TRBV6-6 with TRBJ2-2; the D gene could be TRBD1 or TRBD2 (5 bases each). Germline CDR1 MNHNY, CDR2 SVGAGI (reference sequence). This CDR3 region has 11 residues. V was clipped by 8 bases and J by 7 bases, with 8 bases between them. The CDR3 nucleotides are TGTGCCAGCCGAGGGGTCGGGGAGCTGTTTTTT. Encoded protein: CASRGVGELFF.

In its sample, this clonotype was seen many times. The chain couples TRBV6-1 to TRBJ1-6, with D unresolved. Germline CDR1 reads MNHNS; CDR2 reads SASEGT. V was clipped by 1 base and J by 0 bases, with 10 bases between them. The CDR3 is 17 amino acids. CDR3 DNA sequence: TGTGCCAGCAGTGAAGAATTTGGGAGCTCCTATAATTCACCCCTCCACTTT. Protein: CASSEEFGSSYNSPLHF.

This clonotype showed up many times. The chain combines TRBV7-9 with TRBJ2-5, with TRBD1 matching over 9 bases. This CDR3 region has 14 residues. Trimming at V came to 4 bases and at J to 2 bases, leaving 2 bases not matched to a gene. Germline loops: CDR1 SEHNR, CDR2 FQNEAQ (reference sequence). The CDR3 sequence: CASSSTGGQETQYF. For the CDR3, the DNA is TGTGCCAGCAGCTCGACAGGGGGGCAAGAGACCCAGTACTTC.

This clonotype was picked up many times. This chain uses TRBV10-3 with TRBJ2-3, with TRBD2 matching over 13 bases. Germline V lookup: CDR1 ENHRY, CDR2 SYGVKD. V dropped 10 bases and J dropped 3; count of bases not matched to a gene: 4. The CDR3 covers 14 residues. The CDR3 region is CATRTSGSTDTQYF. The CDR3 DNA reads as TGTGCCACCAGGACTAGCGGGAGTACAGATACGCAGTATTTT.

This clonotype was counted ten times or more. The V call is TRBV9, the J call TRBJ1-4; possible D gene TRBD1, 5 bases. V was shortened by 4 bases and J by 6 bases, with 16 bases between the two germline ends. Per germline, CDR1 SGDLS and CDR2 YYNGEE. The CDR3 is 15 residues long. CDR3 residues: CASSSEGVLDEKLFF. CDR3 DNA sequence: TGTGCCAGCAGCTCAGAAGGGGTGTTGGATGAAAAACTGTTTTTT.

This clonotype has ten or more counts. The chain couples TRBV11-3 to TRBJ1-4; maybe TRBD1 (6 bases). Germline V CDR1 and CDR2: SGHNT, YENEEA. The CDR3 runs to 20 residues. V was pared by 1 base and J by 0 bases, with 21 bases between. CDR3 bases: TGTGCCAGCAGCTTAGTACCCCCCGCCCTGGACAGTACAACTAATGAAAAACTGTTTTTT. Its translation is CASSLVPPALDSTTNEKLFF.

This clonotype was seen repeatedly, ten times or more. The rearrangement uses TRBV20-1 and TRBJ1-1, with D unresolved. Germline-derived CDR1 and CDR2 are DFQATT and SNEGSKA (reference sequence). CDR3 length equals 15 residues. Deletions cut 0 bases from V and 11 bases from J, with 22 bases between. CDR3 DNA: TGCAGTGCTAGAGAAATGACGTCGGCGGTTTGGAGGGCTTTCTTT. The encoded protein is CSAREMTSAVWRAFF.

This clonotype was seen repeatedly, ten times or more. The chain uses TRBV3-1 and TRBJ2-7, with D maybe TRBD1 (5 bases). In germline, CDR1 is LGHDT, CDR2 YNNKEL (reference sequence). The length of the CDR3 is 12 residues. V lost 6 bases and J lost 6, with 12 bases in between. This CDR3 is CASRGTGGEQYF. The CDR3 nucleotides are TGTGCCAGCAGAGGCACAGGTGGCGAGCAGTACTTC.

As concerns this clonotype: This may be a read error: a much more frequent sequence differs by one nucleotide. V usage is TRBV11-2 and J usage is TRBJ2-1; 9 nucleotides align to TRBD2. Germline assignment: CDR1 SGHAT and CDR2 FQNNGV. This CDR3 comprises 15 residues. CDR3 in amino acids: CASSSSSGAAGEQFF. The CDR3 DNA follows: TGTGCCAGCAGCTCATCTAGCGGGGCGGCGGGGGAGCAGTTTTTC.

Worth noting for this clonotype: Being one base from a much bigger clone, this may be a read error. CDR3 sequence: CASSHRGSYNSPLHF. For the CDR3, the DNA is TGTGCCAGCAGTCACAGGGGCTCCTATAATTCACCCCTCCACTTT. The chain carries TRBV6-6 and TRBJ1-6; 7 bases are a match to TRBD1. Per the germline V gene, CDR1 is MNHNY and CDR2 is SVGAGI (reference sequence). Trimming removed 5 bases from V and 0 bases from J; junction bases left unmatched: 1. The CDR3 extends over 15 amino acids.

This clonotype was counted at least ten times. The chain combines TRBV6-2 or TRBV6-3 with TRBJ1-2, with a weak D call TRBD1 (5 bases). V shed 7 bases and J shed 6 bases, with 15 bases lying between them. Germline CDR1 reads MNHEY; CDR2 reads SVGEGT. The CDR3 runs 13 residues. CDR3: CASTRNPRDGYTF. In DNA form, the CDR3 reads TGTGCCAGCACTCGAAACCCCAGGGATGGCTACACCTTC.

This clonotype occurred many times. This rearrangement joins TRBV12-3 or TRBV12-4 to TRBJ2-3, with 8 bases identical to TRBD2. The trim removed 8 bases at V and 5 bases at J, leaving 9 bases unmatched. The CDR3 length is 14 residues. Written as DNA, the CDR3 is TGTGCCAGCGTAAAGGCTAGCGGGCGAGATACGCAGTATTTT. It codes for CASVKASGRDTQYF.

This clonotype was counted ten times or more. The chain uses TRBV15 and TRBJ1-2; a weak D match, TRBD1 (5 bases). Germline CDR1 reads LNHNV; CDR2 reads YYDKDF (reference sequence). Trimming cost V 4 bases and J 4 bases, with 16 bases left between them. This CDR3 spans 15 amino acids. CDR3 residues: CATSTNKGQVYGYTF. The CDR3 DNA sequence: TGTGCCACCAGCACGAATAAGGGGCAAGTCTATGGCTACACCTTC. The variable domain in full, with the rest retrieved from reference TRBV15 and TRBJ1-2, is DAMVIQNPRYQVTQFGKPVTLSCSQTLNHNVMYWYQQKSSQAPKLLFHYYDKDFNNEADTPDNFQSRRPNTSFCFLDIRSPGLGDTAMYLCATSTNKGQVYGYTFGSGTRLTVV.

Here the CDR3 DNA reads TGTGCCACCTTTTTAGAAGGGTACACTGAAGCTTTCTTT. Protein: CATFLEGYTEAFF. This chain connects TRBV2 to TRBJ1-1; D ambiguous. V lost 10 bases, J lost 3 bases, and 15 bases lay in between. Germline lookup yields CDR1 SNHLY and CDR2 FYNNEI. The CDR3 length is 13 residues.

This clonotype was observed at least ten times. The V call is TRBV5-6, the J call TRBJ2-1, with D tentatively TRBD2 (6 bases). Trimming took 1 base from V and 9 from J, leaving 20 bases between them. Germline V CDR1 and CDR2: SGHDT, YYEEEE. The CDR3 is 16 amino acids. The CDR3 region is CASSLSDGGWVPEQFF. The DNA of the CDR3 is TGTGCCAGCAGCTTGTCCGACGGAGGGTGGGTCCCTGAGCAGTTCTTC.

This clonotype was picked up many times. The chain links TRBV12-3 or TRBV12-4 to TRBJ2-7; a weak D match, TRBD1 (6 bases). The V end was cut by 4 bases, the J end by 2 bases, with 15 bases between. The CDR3 is 15 amino acids. CDR3 loop: CASSSQTRGTYEQYF. The CDR3 DNA sequence: TGTGCCAGCAGTTCCCAGACCAGGGGAACCTACGAGCAGTACTTC.

This clonotype appeared a few times. A much bigger clone sits one base away, suggesting this may be a read error. The chain has TRBV20-1 and TRBJ1-2, with D unresolved. CDR3 length: 15 residues. Germline CDR1 reads DFQATT; CDR2 reads SNEGSKA (reference sequence). The V end lost 0 bases, the J end lost 4 bases, and 15 bases lay between the germline ends. The CDR3 nucleotides read TGCAGTGCTAGAGATTCGAGTGGCGCTACCTATGGCTACACCTTC. Translating it yields CSARDSSGATYGYTF.

With respect to this clonotype: A read error may account for a junction end that differs from germline. The chain uses TRBV5-1 and TRBJ2-1; D might be TRBD2 (5 bases). CDR1 is SGHRS, CDR2 YFSETQ, per germline. CDR3 size: 13 residues. Here the CDR3 reads CASSSGLDYEQLF. CDR3 nucleotides: TGTGCCAGCAGCTCCGGACTTGATTATGAGCAGCTCTTC.

The table lists this clonotype with a few counts. Given a much more abundant clone one base away, this may be a read error. The CDR3 carries no conserved terminal phenylalanine or tryptophan, so it likely arises from a read error. The chain has TRBV7-9 and TRBJ2-7; TRBD1 matches at 9 bases. V lost 3 bases to trimming and J lost 5 bases; unmatched junction nucleotides: 5. The germline gives CDR1 SEHNR, CDR2 FQNEAQ (reference sequence). There are 14 residues in the CDR3. CDR3 sequence reads: CASSFSGTGHEQYL. The DNA for the CDR3 is TGTGCCAGCAGCTTTTCCGGGACAGGGCACGAGCAGTACCTC.

At least ten counts were recorded for this clonotype. The chain uses TRBV6-1 and TRBJ1-5; TRBD1 is a possible D gene (6 bases). CDR3 length: 16 residues. Germline V gives CDR1 MNHNS, CDR2 SASEGT. The germline V and J ends were trimmed by 2 bases and 0 bases, with 11 bases remaining between them. The CDR3 nucleotides read TGTGCCAGCAGTGAAAGGGGGGTCAGTAGCAATCAGCCCCAGCATTTT. Translating it yields CASSERGVSSNQPQHF.

Many counts were recorded for this clonotype. This chain joins TRBV7-2 and TRBJ2-3; the match to TRBD2 covers 8 bases. This CDR3 has 15 residues. Trimming cost V 6 bases and J 1 base; bases outside gene matches: 6. Germline loops: CDR1 SGHTA, CDR2 FQGNSA. The DNA of the CDR3 is TGTGCCAGCAGGACCCTCGGGGGGGGCACAGATACGCAGTATTTT. Protein sequence: CASRTLGGGTDTQYF. Full variable domain (remainder filled in from reference TRBV7-2 and TRBJ2-3): GAGVSQSPSNKVTEKGKDVELRCDPISGHTALYWYRQSLGQGLEFLIYFQGNSAPDKSGLPSDRFSAERTGGSVSTLTIQRTQQEDSAVYLCASRTLGGGTDTQYFGPGTRLTVL.

This clonotype was counted once. The J gene is TRBJ2-2, the V gene TRBV18; no definite D call. There are 13 residues in the CDR3. With 2 bases removed from V and 8 bases from J, the gap between germline ends came to 9 bases. Germline CDR1 is KGHSH and CDR2 is LQKENI. The CDR3 region has the DNA TGTGCCAGCTCACCAGTCACTGGAGGGGAGCTGTTTTTT. It yields the protein CASSPVTGGELFF.

The sample holds many counts of this clonotype. The chain uses TRBV28 and TRBJ1-2, with TRBD1 matching 10 bases. The germline gives CDR1 MDHEN, CDR2 SYDVKM. This CDR3 contains 14 residues. The ends lost 5 bases at V and 7 bases at J; junction bases unmatched: 7. CDR3 bases: TGTGCCAGCAGTGTGACAGGGGGCTCGATTGGCTACACCTTC. It translates to CASSVTGGSIGYTF.

In this sample, this clonotype turned up a few times. The chain couples TRBV5-6 to TRBJ2-6; D is ambiguous. There are 12 residues in the CDR3. Trimming pared 4 bases from V and 14 bases from J, leaving 13 bases between. The V gene's germline CDR1 is SGHDT and CDR2 YYEEEE. Here the CDR3 DNA reads TGTGCCAGCAGCCTCGTTATCGCCTTCCTGACTTTC. This translates into CASSLVIAFLTF.